This T cell receptor (beta chain) is drawn from a study of blood T cell repertoires in COVID-19. V lost 3 bases to trimming and J lost 1 base, with 3 bases between them. Germline CDR1 and CDR2: SGHVS and FNYEAQ. CDR3 length: 13 amino acids. As handled by the study authors: For nucleated cells, counts were estimated from reference gene primer amplification. Data came from immunoSEQ multiplex PCR; TCRdb stores just in-frame clones and leaves some out. Clone size and the V and J calls come from that table; the DNA yielded D and trimming. The sample holds approximately 250,000 clones; approximately 90% are singletons and the top ten take roughly 4.3%. All enrollees were roughly 18 to 90 years old and from 20 to 25 US areas. Participant-given clinical history determined each cohort assignment.

Sequenced: PBMCs or T cells enriched from blood (not recorded which). The chain combines TRBV7-6 with TRBJ2-2; D is ambiguous. This receptor was identified in a woman in her 30s with acute COVID-19. The CDR3, as DNA: TGTGCCAGCAGCTTCGGGAACACCGGGGAGCTGTTTTTT. This sequence encodes CASSFGNTGELFF.